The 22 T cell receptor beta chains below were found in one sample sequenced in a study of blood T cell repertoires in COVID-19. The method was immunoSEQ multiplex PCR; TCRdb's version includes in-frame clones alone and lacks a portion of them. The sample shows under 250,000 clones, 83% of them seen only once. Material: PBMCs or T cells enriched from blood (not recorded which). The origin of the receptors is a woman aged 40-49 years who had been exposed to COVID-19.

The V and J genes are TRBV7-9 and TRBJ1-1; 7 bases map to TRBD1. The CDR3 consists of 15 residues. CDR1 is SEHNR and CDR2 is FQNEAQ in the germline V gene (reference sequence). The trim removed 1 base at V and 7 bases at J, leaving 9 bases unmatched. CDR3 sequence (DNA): TGTGCCAGCAGCTTAGAGTCAAGGGGGCTTGGTGAAGCTTTCTTT. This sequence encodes CASSLESRGLGEAFF.

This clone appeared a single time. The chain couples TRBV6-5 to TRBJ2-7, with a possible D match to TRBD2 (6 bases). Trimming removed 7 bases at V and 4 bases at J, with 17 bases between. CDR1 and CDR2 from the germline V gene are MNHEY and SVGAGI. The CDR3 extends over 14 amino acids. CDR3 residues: CASIPSTGGYEQYF. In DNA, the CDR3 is TGTGCCAGCATACCATCTACCGGGGGTTACGAGCAGTACTTC.

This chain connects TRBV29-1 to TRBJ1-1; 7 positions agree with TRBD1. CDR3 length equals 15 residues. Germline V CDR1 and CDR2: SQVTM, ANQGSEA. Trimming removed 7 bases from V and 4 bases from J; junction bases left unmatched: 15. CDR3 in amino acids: CSARQGYSGGTEAFF. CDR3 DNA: TGCAGCGCCAGACAGGGTTATAGCGGAGGCACTGAAGCTTTCTTT.

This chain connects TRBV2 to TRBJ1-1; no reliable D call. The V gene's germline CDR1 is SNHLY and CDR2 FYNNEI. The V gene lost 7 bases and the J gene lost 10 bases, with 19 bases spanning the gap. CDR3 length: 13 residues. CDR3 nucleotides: TGTGCCAGCAACCTCCCCGGGTTTGGCGTAGCTTTCTTT. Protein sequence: CASNLPGFGVAFF. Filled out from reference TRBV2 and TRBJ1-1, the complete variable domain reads EPEVTQTPSHQVTQMGQEVILRCVPISNHLYFYWYRQILGQKVEFLVSFYNNEISEKSEIFDDQFSVERPDGSNFTLKIRSTKLEDSAMYFCASNLPGFGVAFFGQGTRLTVV.

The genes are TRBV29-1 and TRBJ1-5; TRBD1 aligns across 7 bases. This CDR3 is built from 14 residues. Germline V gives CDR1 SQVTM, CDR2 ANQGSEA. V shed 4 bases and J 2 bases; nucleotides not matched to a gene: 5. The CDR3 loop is CSVGHRGGNQPQHF. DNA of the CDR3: TGCAGCGTTGGTCACAGGGGCGGCAATCAGCCCCAGCATTTT. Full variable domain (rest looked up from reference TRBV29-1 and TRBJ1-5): SAVISQKPSRDICQRGTSLTIQCQVDSQVTMMFWYRQQPGQSLTLIATANQGSEATYESGFVIDKFPISRPNLTFSTLTVSNMSPEDSSIYLCSVGHRGGNQPQHFGDGTRLSIL.

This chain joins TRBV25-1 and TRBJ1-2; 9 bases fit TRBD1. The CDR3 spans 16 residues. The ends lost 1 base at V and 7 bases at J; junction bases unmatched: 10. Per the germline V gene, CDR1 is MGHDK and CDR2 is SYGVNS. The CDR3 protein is CASSEWGTGRRGGYTF. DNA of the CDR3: TGTGCCAGCAGTGAATGGGGGACAGGGAGAAGGGGTGGCTACACCTTC.

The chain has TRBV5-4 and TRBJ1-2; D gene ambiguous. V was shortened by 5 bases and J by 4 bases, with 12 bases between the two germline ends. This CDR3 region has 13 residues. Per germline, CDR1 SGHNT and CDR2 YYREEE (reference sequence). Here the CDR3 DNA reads TGTGCCAGCAGGCCCCGGGAGATCTATGGCTACACCTTC. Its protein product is CASRPREIYGYTF.

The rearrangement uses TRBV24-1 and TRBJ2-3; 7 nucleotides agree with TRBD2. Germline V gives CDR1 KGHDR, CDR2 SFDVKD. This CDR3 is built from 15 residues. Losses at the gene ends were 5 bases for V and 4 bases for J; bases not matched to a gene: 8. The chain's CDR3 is CATSGWGGLADTQYF. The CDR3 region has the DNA TGTGCCACCAGTGGCTGGGGGGGTTTGGCAGATACGCAGTATTTT.

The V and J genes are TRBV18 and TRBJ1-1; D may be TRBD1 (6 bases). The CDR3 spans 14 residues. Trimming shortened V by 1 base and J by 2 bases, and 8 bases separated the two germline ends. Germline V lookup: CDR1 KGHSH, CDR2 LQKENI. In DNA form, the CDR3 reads TGTGCCAGCTCACCACAACAGGGAAACACTGAAGCTTTCTTT. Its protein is CASSPQQGNTEAFF.

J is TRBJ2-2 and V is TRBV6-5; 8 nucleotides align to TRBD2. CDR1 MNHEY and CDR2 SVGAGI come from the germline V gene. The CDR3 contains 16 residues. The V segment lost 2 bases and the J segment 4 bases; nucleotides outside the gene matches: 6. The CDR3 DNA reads TGTGCCAGCAGTTACAGTCGGGGGGGCCCCACCGGGGAGCTGTTTTTT. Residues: CASSYSRGGPTGELFF.

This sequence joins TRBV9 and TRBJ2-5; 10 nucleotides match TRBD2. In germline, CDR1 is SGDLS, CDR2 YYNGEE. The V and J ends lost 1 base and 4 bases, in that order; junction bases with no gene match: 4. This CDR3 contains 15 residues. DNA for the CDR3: TGTGCCAGCAGCGTATTGCCTAGCGGGGGAGAGACCCAGTACTTC. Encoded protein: CASSVLPSGGETQYF.

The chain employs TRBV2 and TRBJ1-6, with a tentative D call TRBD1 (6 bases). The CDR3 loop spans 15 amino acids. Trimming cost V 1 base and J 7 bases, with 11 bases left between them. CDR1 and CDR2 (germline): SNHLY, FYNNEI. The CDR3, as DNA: TGTGCCAGCAGTGAAGAGGGGACATCAAATTCACCCCTCCACTTT. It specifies CASSEEGTSNSPLHF.

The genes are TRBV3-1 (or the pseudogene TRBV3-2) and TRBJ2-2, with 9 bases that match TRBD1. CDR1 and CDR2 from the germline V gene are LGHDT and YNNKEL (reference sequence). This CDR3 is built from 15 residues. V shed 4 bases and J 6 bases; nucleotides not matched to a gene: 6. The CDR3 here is CASSPRQGGSGELFF. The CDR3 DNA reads TGTGCCAGCAGCCCCCGACAGGGGGGGTCCGGGGAGCTGTTTTTT.

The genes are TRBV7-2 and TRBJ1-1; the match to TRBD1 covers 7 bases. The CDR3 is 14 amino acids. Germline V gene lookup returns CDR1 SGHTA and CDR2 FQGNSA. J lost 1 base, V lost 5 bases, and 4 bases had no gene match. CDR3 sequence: CASSAGQTNTEAFF. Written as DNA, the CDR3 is TGTGCCAGCAGCGCGGGACAGACGAACACTGAAGCTTTCTTT. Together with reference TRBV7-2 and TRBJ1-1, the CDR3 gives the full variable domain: GAGVSQSPSNKVTEKGKDVELRCDPISGHTALYWYRQSLGQGLEFLIYFQGNSAPDKSGLPSDRFSAERTGGSVSTLTIQRTQQEDSAVYLCASSAGQTNTEAFFGQGTRLTVV.

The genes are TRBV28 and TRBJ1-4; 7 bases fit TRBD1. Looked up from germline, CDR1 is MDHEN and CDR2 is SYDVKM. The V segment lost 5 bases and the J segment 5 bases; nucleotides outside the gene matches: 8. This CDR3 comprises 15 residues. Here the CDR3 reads CASSRDRVLNEKLFF. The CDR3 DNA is TGTGCCAGCAGTAGGGACAGAGTCTTAAATGAAAAACTGTTTTTT.

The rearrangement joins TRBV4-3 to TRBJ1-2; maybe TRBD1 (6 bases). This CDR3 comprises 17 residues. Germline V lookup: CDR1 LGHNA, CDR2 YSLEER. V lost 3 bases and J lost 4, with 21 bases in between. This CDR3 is CASSQWDTGIKLYGYTF. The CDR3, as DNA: TGCGCCAGCAGCCAGTGGGACACCGGAATAAAACTCTATGGCTACACCTTC.

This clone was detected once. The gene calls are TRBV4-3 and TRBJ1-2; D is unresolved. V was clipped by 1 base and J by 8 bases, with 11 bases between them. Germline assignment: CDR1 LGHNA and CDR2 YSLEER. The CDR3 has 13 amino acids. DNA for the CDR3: TGCGCCAGCAGCCAAGTGCTATACGGGGGCTACACCTTC. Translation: CASSQVLYGGYTF.

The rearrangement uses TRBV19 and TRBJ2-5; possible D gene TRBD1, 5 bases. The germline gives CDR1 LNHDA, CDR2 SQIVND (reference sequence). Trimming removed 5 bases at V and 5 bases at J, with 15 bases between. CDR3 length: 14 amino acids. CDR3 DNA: TGTGCCAGTAGTCAGGGCCACCCAAGGGAGACCCAGTACTTC. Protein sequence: CASSQGHPRETQYF.

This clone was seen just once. CDR3 DNA: TGTGCCAGCAGCCAATCCGTGACAACAAACACCGGGGAGCTGTTTTTT. The encoded protein is CASSQSVTTNTGELFF. The chain links TRBV4-2 to TRBJ2-2; D remains ambiguous. Germline V lookup: CDR1 LGHNA, CDR2 YNFKEQ. This CDR3 spans 16 amino acids. Trimming left V 2 bases short and J 2 bases short, with 12 bases between.

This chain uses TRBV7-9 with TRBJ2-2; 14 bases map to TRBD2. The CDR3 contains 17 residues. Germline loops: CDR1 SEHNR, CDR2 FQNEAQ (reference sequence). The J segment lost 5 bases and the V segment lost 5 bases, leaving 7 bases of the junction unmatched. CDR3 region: CASSLRTSGGFTGELFF. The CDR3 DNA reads TGTGCCAGCAGCCTACGGACTAGCGGGGGGTTTACCGGGGAGCTGTTTTTT. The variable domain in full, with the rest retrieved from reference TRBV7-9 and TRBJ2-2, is DTGVSQNPRHKITKRGQNVTFRCDPISEHNRLYWYRQTLGQGPEFLTYFQNEAQLEKSRLLSDRFSAERPKGSFSTLEIQRTEQGDSAMYLCASSLRTSGGFTGELFFGEGSRLTVL.

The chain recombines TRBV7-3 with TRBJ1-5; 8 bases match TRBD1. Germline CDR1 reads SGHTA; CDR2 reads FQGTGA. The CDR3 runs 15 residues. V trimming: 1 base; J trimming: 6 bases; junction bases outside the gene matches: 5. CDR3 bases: TGTGCCAGCAGCTTAAACGGACAGGGAGGTCAGCCCCAGCATTTT. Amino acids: CASSLNGQGGQPQHF.

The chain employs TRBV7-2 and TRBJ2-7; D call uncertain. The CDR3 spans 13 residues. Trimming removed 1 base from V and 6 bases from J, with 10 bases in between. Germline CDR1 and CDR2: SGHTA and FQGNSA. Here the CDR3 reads CASSLEWSGEQYF. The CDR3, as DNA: TGTGCCAGCAGCTTAGAGTGGTCAGGCGAGCAGTACTTC.